A selection of T cell receptor beta chains follows, all from one sample in a study of PD-1 blockade in classical Hodgkin lymphoma. Clones were read by immunoSEQ multiplex PCR, and TCRdb kept only the in-frame ones, dropping some. The sample contains tens of thousands of clones, more than 70% of which appear only once. The sequencing used peripheral blood mononuclear cells (PBMCs), collected at baseline. The receptors shown here come from a human donor with classical Hodgkin lymphoma. Both conserved end residues are part of each CDR3. D genes are given only for firm matches. Clone size is shown for a subset of rows, as once, few, many or a class of expanded clone.

abundance	d_gene	j_gene	v_gene	CDR3aa	CDR3nt
.	.	TRBJ1-1	TRBV6-6	CASRVELNTEAFF	TGTGCCAGCAGAGTGGAACTGAACACTGAAGCTTTCTTT
.	TRBD1	TRBJ1-2	TRBV7-3	CASSLNPTGMGYTF	TGTGCCAGCAGCTTAAACCCGACAGGGATGGGCTACACCTTC
once	.	TRBJ2-7	TRBV19	CASSPYVARAWEQYF	TGTGCCAGTAGTCCCTATGTAGCTAGAGCTTGGGAGCAGTACTTC
.	.	TRBJ2-7	TRBV5-1	CASSIPSDLYEQYF	TGCGCCAGCAGCATACCTTCGGACCTATACGAGCAGTACTTC
.	.	TRBJ2-1	TRBV27	CASSPQRLGRNEQFF	TGTGCCAGCAGTCCCCAAAGACTAGGTCGCAATGAGCAGTTCTTC
.	.	TRBJ1-5	TRBV7-9	CASSLAGFNQPQHF	TGTGCCAGCAGCTTAGCAGGGTTCAATCAGCCCCAGCATTTT
.	TRBD1	TRBJ1-5	TRBV6-1	CASSADRVARSPQHF	TGTGCCAGCAGTGCTGACAGGGTAGCAAGAAGCCCCCAGCATTTT
.	TRBD2	TRBJ2-2	TRBV7-9	CASSFSSGRAGELFF	TGTGCCAGCAGCTTTTCTAGCGGGAGGGCCGGGGAGCTGTTTTTT
.	TRBD1	TRBJ1-4	TRBV18	CASSPQGPGATNEKLFF	TGTGCCAGCTCTCCACAGGGGCCCGGTGCAACTAATGAAAAACTGTTTTTT
few	.	TRBJ2-7	TRBV4-1	CASSQEEETSYEQYF	TGCGCCAGCAGCCAAGAGGAGGAGACCTCCTACGAGCAGTACTTC
.	.	TRBJ2-7	TRBV21-1	CASSKERGNEQYF	TGTGCCAGCAGCAAGGAGCGGGGAAACGAGCAGTACTTC
.	.	TRBJ1-1	TRBV28	CASSPRENTEAFF	TGTGCCAGCAGCCCTCGGGAGAACACTGAAGCTTTCTTT
.	.	TRBJ1-2	TRBV2	CASSGLQGFYGYTF	TGTGCCAGCAGTGGCCTGCAGGGCTTCTATGGCTACACCTTC
.	TRBD1	TRBJ2-2	TRBV27	CASRRGPSTGTGATGELFF	TGTGCCAGCAGGAGGGGGCCTTCTACAGGGACAGGGGCCACCGGGGAGCTGTTTTTT
.	.	TRBJ1-1	TRBV14	CASSQDVRFNTEAFF	TGTGCCAGCAGCCAAGATGTGCGCTTTAACACTGAAGCTTTCTTT
.	.	TRBJ1-1	TRBV5-1	CASSLYLRTSGNTEAFF	TGCGCCAGCAGCTTGTATCTGAGGACCTCGGGGAACACTGAAGCTTTCTTT
.	.	TRBJ2-6	TRBV28	CATTSGGFYSGANVLTF	TGTGCCACCACCTCTGGGGGGTTCTACTCTGGGGCCAACGTCCTGACTTTC
.	.	TRBJ1-2	TRBV27	CASSPGGRVTGYTF	TGTGCCAGCAGCCCCGGTGGCAGGGTAACAGGCTACACCTTC
.	.	TRBJ2-1	TRBV7-2	CASSTGGGRVSYNEQFF	TGTGCCAGCAGCACGGGGGGCGGGAGAGTATCCTACAATGAGCAGTTCTTC
.	.	TRBJ2-1	TRBV5-5	CASSLGTGFEQFF	TGTGCCAGCAGCTTGGGAACAGGGTTTGAGCAGTTCTTC
.	.	TRBJ2-5	TRBV28	CASTRGGSGETQYF	TGTGCCAGCACAAGAGGTGGCTCGGGGGAGACCCAGTACTTC
.	.	TRBJ2-7	TRBV20-1	CSSNGNEQYF	TGCAGTTCAAATGGGAACGAGCAGTACTTC
once	.	TRBJ2-2	TRBV18	CASSPYLPGAGGELFF	TGTGCCAGCTCACCGTATCTGCCGGGCGCTGGCGGGGAGCTGTTTTTT
.	.	TRBJ2-5	TRBV28	CASSSEGGQETQYF	TGTGCCAGCAGTTCTGAGGGGGGTCAAGAGACCCAGTACTTC
.	.	TRBJ1-3	TRBV14	CASSQGGYRRNTIYF	TGTGCCAGCAGCCAAGGGGGTTATCGGAGAAACACCATATATTTT
once	.	TRBJ2-5	TRBV27	CATMFRVANQETQYF	TGTGCCACCATGTTTCGAGTAGCGAATCAAGAGACCCAGTACTTC
.	.	TRBJ2-7	TRBV4-2	CASSQERAVDEQYF	TGTGCCAGCAGCCAAGAGAGGGCCGTAGACGAGCAGTACTTC
.	.	TRBJ2-3	TRBV5-1	CASSLGTSNTQYF	TGCGCCAGCAGCTTGGGGACTTCCAATACGCAGTATTTT